These 2 T cell receptor beta chains were sequenced from one sample in a study of CD8+ T cells in alopecia areata. Treatment reported: oral pan-JAK inhibitor, 5-10 mg twice daily. RNA extraction and reverse transcription yielded cDNA as sequencing template. Data came from immunoSEQ multiplex PCR; TCRdb stores just in-frame clones and leaves some out. The table includes approximately 90,000 clones, about two thirds detected once. This specimen consisted of CD8+ T cells sorted from blood, obtained around week 46, from a patient treated with tofacitinib. These receptors were taken from a human donor with alopecia areata.

The genes are TRBV11-3 and TRBJ2-1; possible D gene TRBD1, 5 bases. The V gene's germline CDR1 is SGHNT and CDR2 YENEEA. With 5 bases removed from V and 2 bases from J, the gap between germline ends came to 16 bases. CDR3 size: 16 residues. The CDR3 DNA reads TGTGCCAGCAGCATAGGAAACCCAGGGACCTACAATGAGCAGTTCTTC. Translation: CASSIGNPGTYNEQFF. Drawing the rest from reference TRBV11-3 and TRBJ2-1, the complete variable domain is EAGVVQSPRYKIIEKKQPVAFWCNPISGHNTLYWYLQNLGQGPELLIRYENEEAVDDSQLPKDRFSAERLKGVDSTLKIQPAELGDSAVYLCASSIGNPGTYNEQFFGPGTRLTVL.

This clone was recorded a few times. The genes are TRBV29-1 and TRBJ1-2, with D uncertain. The V gene lost 0 bases and the J gene lost 7 bases, with 3 bases spanning the gap. The CDR3 has 10 residues. Germline assignment: CDR1 SQVTM and CDR2 ANQGSEA. As DNA, the CDR3 is TGCAGCGTTGAAGAGGGTGGCTACACCTTC. Translated: CSVEEGGYTF.